This passage covers 11 T cell receptor beta chains from one sample sequenced in a study of T cell repertoires in cytomegalovirus infection. Each CDR3 protein gets one entry after TCRdb re-called the reads with MiXCR. The sample has about 140,000 distinct CDR3 sequences; about 6% are singletons. Sequencing was done on a sample of PBMCs. These receptors were taken from a human donor in good health (CMV status not recorded). Some clones in this sample may be carry-over from other donors' samples.

This clonotype was picked up many times. V usage is TRBV20-1 and J usage is TRBJ2-5; D unclear. This CDR3 region has 12 residues. CDR1 is DFQATT, CDR2 SNEGSKA, per germline (reference sequence). Trimming removed 5 bases at V and 0 bases at J, with 7 bases between. This CDR3 is CSASRHQETQYF. The CDR3 bases are TGCAGTGCTTCCCGACACCAAGAGACCCAGTACTTC.

This clonotype was detected ten times or more. The genes are TRBV10-2 and TRBJ2-2; D gene unclear. The V gene lost 6 bases and the J gene lost 0 bases, with 14 bases spanning the gap. The CDR3 has 16 amino acids. Looked up from germline, CDR1 is WSHSY and CDR2 is SAAADI. The DNA for the CDR3 is TGCGCCAGCAGGCCCCAAGGCGCCACGAACACCGGGGAGCTGTTTTTT. Translation: CASRPQGATNTGELFF.

This clonotype has a count of ten or more. This rearrangement joins TRBV20-1 to TRBJ2-1, with 9 bases lining up with TRBD2. V lost 0 bases to trimming and J lost 6 bases; unmatched junction nucleotides: 6. There are 15 residues in the CDR3. Germline V gene data show CDR1 as DFQATT and CDR2 as SNEGSKA (reference sequence). The CDR3, as DNA: TGCAGTGCTAGAGATCCAAGCGGGGGGCTCAATGAGCAGTTCTTC. It is translated as CSARDPSGGLNEQFF.

The V and J genes are TRBV7-6 and TRBJ2-1; D gene uncertain. Germline loops: CDR1 SGHVS, CDR2 FNYEAQ. This CDR3 is built from 12 residues. V dropped 1 base and J dropped 5 bases, with 3 bases sitting between them. CDR3 sequence (DNA): TGTGCCAGCAGCTTAGAGCACAATGAGCAGTTCTTC. It is translated as CASSLEHNEQFF.

This clonotype was recorded at least ten times. This chain uses TRBV28 with TRBJ2-1, with TRBD2 matching over 10 bases. The V gene's germline CDR1 is MDHEN and CDR2 SYDVKM. V shed 4 bases and J 3 bases; nucleotides not matched to a gene: 3. The CDR3 is 15 residues long. CDR3 amino acids: CASSSRTSGYNEQFF. The CDR3 DNA sequence: TGTGCCAGCAGTTCCCGGACTAGCGGCTACAATGAGCAGTTCTTC. The full variable domain, with the rest looked up from reference TRBV28 and TRBJ2-1, is DVKVTQSSRYLVKRTGEKVFLECVQDMDHENMFWYRQDPGLGLRLIYFSYDVKMKEKGDIPEGYSVSREKKERFSLILESASTNQTSMYLCASSSRTSGYNEQFFGPGTRLTVL.

This clonotype has ten or more counts. This chain joins TRBV6-5 and TRBJ2-2; maybe TRBD2 (5 bases). Germline V CDR1 and CDR2: MNHEY, SVGAGI. The CDR3 totals 15 residues. The V end was cut by 1 base, the J end by 5 bases, with 11 bases between. The CDR3 reads CASSYWGDGTGELFF. The CDR3 DNA is TGTGCCAGCAGTTACTGGGGAGATGGGACCGGGGAGCTGTTTTTT.

This clonotype was counted many times. The chain carries TRBV29-1 and TRBJ1-2; 8 bases fit TRBD1. The germline V gene encodes CDR1 SQVTM and CDR2 ANQGSEA. CDR3 length: 13 residues. Germline trimming cut 3 bases from V and 8 bases from J; bases unmatched to any gene: 8. The CDR3 DNA follows: TGCAGCGTTGACCGACAGGGGTTGGAGGGCTACACCTTC. This gives the protein CSVDRQGLEGYTF.

This clonotype showed up many times. The V gene is TRBV2, the J gene TRBJ1-1, with D possibly being TRBD1 (6 bases). Trimming removed 4 bases from V and 11 bases from J, with 17 bases in between. The CDR3 totals 13 residues. Germline-derived CDR1 and CDR2 are SNHLY and FYNNEI. In DNA form, the CDR3 reads TGTGCCAGCAGTGGGGGGCCCCCCCAAAGGGCTTTCTTT. Translated, it gives CASSGGPPQRAFF.

This clonotype was seen ten or more times. This sequence joins TRBV28 and TRBJ2-6; a weak D match, TRBD2 (5 bases). The CDR3 consists of 18 residues. The V gene lost 1 base and the J gene lost 0 bases, with 13 bases spanning the gap. Germline V lookup: CDR1 MDHEN, CDR2 SYDVKM. This CDR3 is CASSLSGFGGSGANVLTF. CDR3 nucleotides: TGTGCCAGCAGTTTATCGGGTTTCGGAGGCTCTGGGGCCAACGTCCTGACTTTC. The complete variable domain, with remaining parts taken from reference TRBV28 and TRBJ2-6, reads DVKVTQSSRYLVKRTGEKVFLECVQDMDHENMFWYRQDPGLGLRLIYFSYDVKMKEKGDIPEGYSVSREKKERFSLILESASTNQTSMYLCASSLSGFGGSGANVLTFGAGSRLTVL.

This clonotype was recorded a few times. The V gene is TRBV14, the J gene TRBJ2-3, with D possibly called TRBD1 or TRBD2 (6 bases each). The CDR3 is made up of 15 amino acids. Germline CDR1 SGHDN, CDR2 FVKESK. V lost 0 bases, J lost 2 bases, and 9 bases lay in between. The CDR3 coding sequence is TGTGCCAGCAGCCAAGAAGGGGGGCCCACAGATACGCAGTATTTT. It encodes CASSQEGGPTDTQYF. The complete variable domain, with remaining parts taken from reference TRBV14 and TRBJ2-3, reads EAGVTQFPSHSVIEKGQTVTLRCDPISGHDNLYWYRRVMGKEIKFLLHFVKESKQDESGMPNNRFLAERTGGTYSTLKVQPAELEDSGVYFCASSQEGGPTDTQYFGPGTRLTVL.

This clonotype was seen repeatedly, ten times or more. The rearrangement joins TRBV20-1 to TRBJ2-3, with 10 bases matching TRBD1. Germline V CDR1 and CDR2: DFQATT, SNEGSKA (reference sequence). After removal of 6 bases from V and 4 bases from J, the junction contained 13 bases not matched to a gene. This CDR3 has 16 residues. The CDR3 loop is CSARTSGTGDSDTQYF. The CDR3 DNA follows: TGCAGTGCGCGAACCTCCGGGACAGGGGATTCAGATACGCAGTATTTT.